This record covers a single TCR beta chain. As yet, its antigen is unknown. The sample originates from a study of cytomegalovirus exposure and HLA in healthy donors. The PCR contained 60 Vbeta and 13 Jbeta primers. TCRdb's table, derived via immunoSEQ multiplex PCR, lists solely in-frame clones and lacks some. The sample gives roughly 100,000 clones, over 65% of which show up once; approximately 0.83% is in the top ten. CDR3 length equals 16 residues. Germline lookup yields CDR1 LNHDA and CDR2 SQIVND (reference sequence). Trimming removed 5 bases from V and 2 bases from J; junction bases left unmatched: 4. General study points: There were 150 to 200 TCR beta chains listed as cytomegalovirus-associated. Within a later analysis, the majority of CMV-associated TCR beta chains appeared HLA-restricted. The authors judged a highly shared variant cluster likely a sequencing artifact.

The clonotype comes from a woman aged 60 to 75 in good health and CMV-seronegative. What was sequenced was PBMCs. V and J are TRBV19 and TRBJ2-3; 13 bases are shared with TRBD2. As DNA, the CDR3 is TGTGCCAGTAGTCCGGGACTAGCGGGAATCACAGATACGCAGTATTTT. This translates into CASSPGLAGITDTQYF.